This TCR beta chain was recovered during a study of T-cell memory formation after mild COVID-19. Background on the study: TCR clusters were mostly donor specific.

TCRdb itself ran the 5' RACE reads through MiXCR, one entry per CDR3 protein. The sample lists more than 300,000 distinct CDR3 sequences; around 20% were seen once. The J segment lost 1 base and the V segment lost 6 bases, leaving 4 bases of the junction unmatched. The CDR3 is 14 residues long. Germline CDR1 is SQVTM and CDR2 is ANQGSEA. This clonotype originated in a man in his late teens or twenties who had mild COVID-19 (a few samples of this study predate the infection). Cell type and time point are not known. The rearrangement uses TRBV29-1 and TRBJ2-4; 9 bases line up with TRBD1. Sequenced: PBMCs or a T cell subset sorted from them (not recorded which). CDR3 protein: CSVGGTGAKNIQYF. The CDR3 DNA sequence: TGCAGCGTCGGGGGGACAGGGGCCAAAAACATTCAGTACTTC.